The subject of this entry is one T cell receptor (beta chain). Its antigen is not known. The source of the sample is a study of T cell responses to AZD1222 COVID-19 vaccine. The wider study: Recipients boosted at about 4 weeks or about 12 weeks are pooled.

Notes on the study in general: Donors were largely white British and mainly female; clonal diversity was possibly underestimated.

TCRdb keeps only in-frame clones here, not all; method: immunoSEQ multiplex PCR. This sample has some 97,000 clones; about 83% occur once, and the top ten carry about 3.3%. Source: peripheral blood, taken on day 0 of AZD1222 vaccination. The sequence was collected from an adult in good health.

The CDR3 DNA reads TGTGCCAGCAGCCGAGACTTGACGGACACAGATACGCAGTATTTT. This sequence encodes CASSRDLTDTDTQYF. The chain recombines TRBV7-9 with TRBJ2-3; no firm D call. Trimming removed 5 bases at V and 2 bases at J, with 14 bases between. Looked up from germline, CDR1 is SEHNR and CDR2 is FQNEAQ (reference sequence). The CDR3 is 15 residues long.